This is a list of T cell receptor beta chains from one sample in a study of response to subunit inactivated influenza vaccine. Each CDR3 protein gets one entry after TCRdb re-called the RT-PCR reads with MiXCR. The sample contains hundreds of thousands of distinct CDR3 sequences, approximately 15% of which appear only once. The sequencing here drew on PBMCs from blood, taken about 14 days before vaccination. These receptor sequences come from a man aged 45-60 years who received an inactivated influenza vaccine. The CDR3 runs from the conserved cysteine through the conserved F or W. A D gene is named only where the DNA matches it firmly. Clone size is not always given. Where it is, it says once, few, many or a class for expanded clones.

d_call	v_call	j_call	clone_size	cdr3_nt	cdr3_aa
TRBD2	TRBV18	TRBJ2-7	few	TGTGCCAGCTCACCACCGGGACTAGCGAGACATGTAGGGCAGTACTTC	CASSPPGLARHVGQYF
TRBD2	TRBV29-1	TRBJ2-3	-	TGCAGCGTTCTGACTAGCGGGAGCACAGATACGCAGTATTTT	CSVLTSGSTDTQYF
-	TRBV7-9	TRBJ2-7	-	TGTGCCAGCAGCGCCGACGGAAAACCCTACGAGCAGTACTTC	CASSADGKPYEQYF
-	TRBV9	TRBJ2-3	-	TGTGCCAGCAGCGTAGAGGCGAGCCTGAGGGCAGATACGCAGTATTTT	CASSVEASLRADTQYF
-	TRBV28	TRBJ1-1	many	TGTGCCAGCAGTTTATGGGGCAGGAACACTGAAGCTTTCTTT	CASSLWGRNTEAFF
TRBD2	TRBV7-7	TRBJ2-3	-	TGTGCCAGCAGCTTGGCTAGCGGGAAGACAGATACGCAGTATTTT	CASSLASGKTDTQYF
-	TRBV27	TRBJ2-7	-	TGTGCCAGCAGTTTATCCCCGGAAGGGTACGAGCAGTACTTC	CASSLSPEGYEQYF
-	TRBV20-1	TRBJ1-1	few	TGCAGTGCTAGCAGGGTGAAAACTGAAGCTTTCTTT	CSASRVKTEAFF
-	TRBV11-2	TRBJ1-6	-	TGTGCCAGCAGCCACTCAGGTGCAGTACGGAATTCACCCCTCCACTTT	CASSHSGAVRNSPLHF
TRBD2	TRBV29-1	TRBJ2-1	few	TGCAGCGCCCCGGGACTAGCTAATGAGCAGTTCTTC	CSAPGLANEQFF
-	TRBV20-1	TRBJ2-2	many	TGCAGTGCTAGGACAGTCGGTAACACCGGGGAGCTGTTTTTT	CSARTVGNTGELFF
-	TRBV12-3/TRBV12-4	TRBJ2-1	few	TGTGCCAGCACCCAGGGGGCGGGGGACAATGAGCAGTTCTTC	CASTQGAGDNEQFF
-	TRBV2	TRBJ2-6	-	TGTGCCAGCAGTGATTTAGGGACTGGTGGGGCCAACGTCCTGACTTTC	CASSDLGTGGANVLTF
TRBD2	TRBV11-2	TRBJ2-1	few	TGTGCCAGCAGCTTATACACTAGCGGGGTATGGGAGCAGTTCTTC	CASSLYTSGVWEQFF
TRBD1	TRBV24-1	TRBJ2-7	-	TGTGCCACCTCGTTGACAGGGGGCTACGAGCAGTACTTC	CATSLTGGYEQYF
TRBD1	TRBV7-2	TRBJ2-1	few	TGTGCCAGCAGCCGGTCAGGGGGCCTCGGGAATGAGCAGTTCTTC	CASSRSGGLGNEQFF
-	TRBV6-2/TRBV6-3	TRBJ2-5	few	TGTGCCAGCAGTTACTCGATCGCTCAAGAGACCCAGTACTTC	CASSYSIAQETQYF
-	TRBV12-3/TRBV12-4	TRBJ1-2	few	TGTGCCAGCAGGCCAAGGGATTTGGGTGGCTACACCTTC	CASRPRDLGGYTF
TRBD2	TRBV10-3	TRBJ2-1	-	TGTGCCATCAGTGAGTCGAGAGGGCTAGCGGGAGGATCCTACAATGAGCAGTTCTTC	CAISESRGLAGGSYNEQFF
-	TRBV18	TRBJ2-3	-	TGTGCCAGCTCACCAGTGCAAGCCACAGATACGCAGTATTTT	CASSPVQATDTQYF
-	TRBV6-1	TRBJ2-1	-	TGTGCCAGCAGCGCTGGGTTTTACAATGAGCAGTTCTTC	CASSAGFYNEQFF
-	TRBV18	TRBJ1-5	-	TGTGCCAGCTCACCAGGGGCAGGACTACCCCAGCATTTT	CASSPGAGLPQHF
-	TRBV12-3/TRBV12-4	TRBJ1-6	-	TGTGCCAGCAGTTCTAACCCGGGTGGAAGTAATTCACCCCTCCACTTT	CASSSNPGGSNSPLHF
-	TRBV20-1	TRBJ1-2	many	TGCAGTGCTCATCCCCCGGCAGGACCGAGCTGGGGCTACACCTTC	CSAHPPAGPSWGYTF
TRBD2	TRBV29-1	TRBJ2-6	-	TGCAGCGTTGATGGGGGGGCTGGGGCCAACGTCCTGACTTTC	CSVDGGAGANVLTF
-	TRBV6-1	TRBJ2-2	few	TGTGCCAGCAAGGGGGGCATAAACACCGGGGAGCTGTTTTTT	CASKGGINTGELFF
TRBD2	TRBV3-1	TRBJ2-1	-	TGTGCCAGCAGCAGAACTAGCGGGGGGGCCGGTGAGCAGTTCTTC	CASSRTSGGAGEQFF
-	TRBV5-5	TRBJ1-6	many	TGTGCCAGCAGCTTGGACGCGTTCTCCTATAATTCACCCCTCCACTTT	CASSLDAFSYNSPLHF
TRBD2	TRBV6-1	TRBJ2-7	few	TGTGCCAGCGGAGGGACTAGCGGACCTGGGGAGCAGTACTTC	CASGGTSGPGEQYF
TRBD2	TRBV6-2/TRBV6-3	TRBJ2-1	few	TGTGCCAGCAGTTATTTTCGGGGGGGGCTCAATGAGCAGTTCTTC	CASSYFRGGLNEQFF
-	TRBV12-3/TRBV12-4	TRBJ2-7	-	TGTGCCAGCACCCGGACCCCATCCTACGAGCAGTACTTC	CASTRTPSYEQYF
-	TRBV9	TRBJ2-5	few	TGTGCCAGCAGCGTAGCCGGGGGAGACCAAGAGACCCAGTACTTC	CASSVAGGDQETQYF
TRBD2	TRBV5-1	TRBJ2-3	many	TGCGCCAGCAGCTTGACGGGACTAGCGGGAGGGTCAGATACGCAGTATTTT	CASSLTGLAGGSDTQYF
-	TRBV20-1	TRBJ1-1	many	TGCAGTGCATCGCAGGGGACGAACACTGAAGCTTTCTTT	CSASQGTNTEAFF
TRBD2	TRBV5-1	TRBJ2-3	few	TGCGCCAGCACCCCCGGACTAGCGGAATGGGCTAGCACAGATACGCAGTATTTT	CASTPGLAEWASTDTQYF
-	TRBV5-1	TRBJ2-1	few	TGCGCCAGCAGCTTGAGGGAGCAGTCCTACAATGAGCAGTTCTTC	CASSLREQSYNEQFF
TRBD2	TRBV29-1	TRBJ2-3	few	TGCAGCGTTGATTCTAGCGGGAGGCCAGATACGCAGTATTTT	CSVDSSGRPDTQYF